A selection of T cell receptor beta chains follows, all from one sample in a study of T cell repertoires in cytomegalovirus infection. TCRdb re-analysed the reads in MiXCR, keeping a single row per CDR3 protein. This repertoire shows about 350,000 distinct CDR3 sequences, nearly 35% found once; its top ten account for 13%. Antigens for these TCRs are unknown. The sequencing used cultured PBMCs, collected from culture after CMV antigen stimulation. The source is a human donor in good health (CMV status not recorded). Some clones in this sample may be carry-over from other donors' samples. CDR3s include the opening cysteine and the closing phenylalanine or tryptophan. Fields, in order: CDR3 DNA, CDR3 protein, V gene, D gene, J gene, clone size. The D gene is left open where the match is weak. The size entry is marked missing in some rows and otherwise reads once, few, many or a size class.

cdr3_nt: TGTGCCAGCAGTCTGGGCGTGAGAGATACGCAGTATTTT
cdr3_aa: CASSLGVRDTQYF
v_call: TRBV12-3/TRBV12-4
d_call: -
j_call: TRBJ2-3
clone_size: -

cdr3_nt: TGTGCCAGCAGCCCTTTGGAGGAGACCCAGTACTTC
cdr3_aa: CASSPLEETQYF
v_call: TRBV7-9
d_call: -
j_call: TRBJ2-5
clone_size: once

cdr3_nt: TGTGCCAGTAGCCTTATTGGAAGGACACGCGGGACTGAAGCTTTCTTT
cdr3_aa: CASSLIGRTRGTEAFF
v_call: TRBV19
d_call: -
j_call: TRBJ1-1
clone_size: -

cdr3_nt: TGTGCCAGCAGCTTTCGAGGGGACCCACCGTACTTC
cdr3_aa: CASSFRGDPPYF
v_call: TRBV7-2
d_call: -
j_call: TRBJ2-7
clone_size: -

cdr3_nt: TGCAGTGCCAGTCAGGCCCAGGGGGCAAGTGGCTACACCTTC
cdr3_aa: CSASQAQGASGYTF
v_call: TRBV20-1
d_call: TRBD1
j_call: TRBJ1-2
clone_size: few

cdr3_nt: TGTGCCAGCAGTTTAAGGGGACAGGATCAAGAGACCCAGTACTTC
cdr3_aa: CASSLRGQDQETQYF
v_call: TRBV12-3/TRBV12-4
d_call: TRBD1
j_call: TRBJ2-5
clone_size: -

cdr3_nt: TGTGCCAGCAGGCCTCCGGGACAGGGGTTAGCTGAAGCTTTCTTT
cdr3_aa: CASRPPGQGLAEAFF
v_call: TRBV12-3/TRBV12-4
d_call: TRBD1
j_call: TRBJ1-1
clone_size: -

cdr3_nt: TGTGCCAGCAGCCCCCTAGGACTAGCGGGATATAATAGTGACAATGAGCAGTTCTTC
cdr3_aa: CASSPLGLAGYNSDNEQFF
v_call: TRBV7-9
d_call: TRBD2
j_call: TRBJ2-1
clone_size: many

cdr3_nt: TGTGCCAGCAGCTACCAAGGGGCGCAAGAGACCCAGTACTTC
cdr3_aa: CASSYQGAQETQYF
v_call: TRBV7-2
d_call: -
j_call: TRBJ2-5
clone_size: -

cdr3_nt: TGTGCCAGTAGTTTCTCTGGAAACACCATATATTTT
cdr3_aa: CASSFSGNTIYF
v_call: TRBV19
d_call: -
j_call: TRBJ1-3
clone_size: many

cdr3_nt: TGTGCCAGCAGCTCTGAGCTGTTCTTTGGAAACACCATATATTTT
cdr3_aa: CASSSELFFGNTIYF
v_call: TRBV7-8
d_call: -
j_call: TRBJ1-3
clone_size: many

cdr3_nt: TGTGCCAGCAGGGGGATAGGCTACTACAATGAGCAGTTCTTC
cdr3_aa: CASRGIGYYNEQFF
v_call: TRBV2
d_call: -
j_call: TRBJ2-1
clone_size: -

cdr3_nt: TGTGCCAGCAGCTCGGGGTGGTCTAATGAAAAACTGTTTTTT
cdr3_aa: CASSSGWSNEKLFF
v_call: TRBV7-2
d_call: -
j_call: TRBJ1-4
clone_size: many

cdr3_nt: TGTGCCAGCAGTTTTTTCTCCGGGACTCCGAACACTGAAGCTTTCTTT
cdr3_aa: CASSFFSGTPNTEAFF
v_call: TRBV27
d_call: -
j_call: TRBJ1-1
clone_size: few

cdr3_nt: TGTGCCAGCAGCCCCGGACCTCGGGACCCCCGGGAGGGCTACACCTTC
cdr3_aa: CASSPGPRDPREGYTF
v_call: TRBV7-6
d_call: -
j_call: TRBJ1-2
clone_size: few

cdr3_nt: TGCGCCAGCAGCTTGGATCCACGCGGCGGGACCGGGGAGCTGTTTTTT
cdr3_aa: CASSLDPRGGTGELFF
v_call: TRBV5-1
d_call: -
j_call: TRBJ2-2
clone_size: few

cdr3_nt: TGCGCCAGCAGCCAAGCCGGGACACGGGTGGATCGTGGCTACACCTTC
cdr3_aa: CASSQAGTRVDRGYTF
v_call: TRBV4-1
d_call: -
j_call: TRBJ1-2
clone_size: -

cdr3_nt: TGTGCTAGTGGTTTGTGGCGCCAAGAGACCCAGTACTTC
cdr3_aa: CASGLWRQETQYF
v_call: TRBV12-5
d_call: -
j_call: TRBJ2-5
clone_size: few

cdr3_nt: TGTGCCAGTAGTATAGTAGAGGATACGCAGTATTTT
cdr3_aa: CASSIVEDTQYF
v_call: TRBV19
d_call: -
j_call: TRBJ2-3
clone_size: few

cdr3_nt: TGTGCCAGCAGCTTAGGCGCGGGAGCGGGGACCCAGTACTTC
cdr3_aa: CASSLGAGAGTQYF
v_call: TRBV11-2
d_call: TRBD2
j_call: TRBJ2-5
clone_size: few

cdr3_nt: TGCAGTGCTAGAGTCCCGGGACAGTACAATGAGCAGTTCTTC
cdr3_aa: CSARVPGQYNEQFF
v_call: TRBV20-1
d_call: TRBD1
j_call: TRBJ2-1
clone_size: few

cdr3_nt: TGCAGTGCTAGAGATGTGGGGACAGCTCACAGTTATGGCTACACCTTC
cdr3_aa: CSARDVGTAHSYGYTF
v_call: TRBV20-1
d_call: TRBD1
j_call: TRBJ1-2
clone_size: few

cdr3_nt: TGTGCCAGTATGGGGGCTAGCGGGAGTGCCGGGGAGCTGTTTTTT
cdr3_aa: CASMGASGSAGELFF
v_call: TRBV19
d_call: TRBD2
j_call: TRBJ2-2
clone_size: -

cdr3_nt: TGTGCCAGTAGTATCCTAGTATCGGAGACCCAGTACTTC
cdr3_aa: CASSILVSETQYF
v_call: TRBV19
d_call: -
j_call: TRBJ2-5
clone_size: once

cdr3_nt: TGTGCCAGCATCTTACCGGGACTAGCGGTATACGAGCAGTACTTC
cdr3_aa: CASILPGLAVYEQYF
v_call: TRBV7-2
d_call: TRBD2
j_call: TRBJ2-7
clone_size: -

cdr3_nt: TGTGCCAGCAGCTTAGCGTCTAGCGGGAGGAACACAGATACGCAGTATTTT
cdr3_aa: CASSLASSGRNTDTQYF
v_call: TRBV7-2
d_call: TRBD2
j_call: TRBJ2-3
clone_size: -